The present T cell receptor beta chain was sequenced within a study of T cells after yellow fever vaccination. Study background: Researchers used SMART-Seq v4 Ultra Low Input to prepare fractions that had low cell numbers. Study-level findings and limits: Most clones from primary vaccination were detected again post-booster (96% CD4, around 90% CD8). A weaker secondary response peaked on day 5, the primary on day 15.

The V gene lost 7 bases and the J gene lost 5 bases, with 14 bases spanning the gap. Germline V CDR1 and CDR2: GTSNPN, SVGIG (reference sequence). The CDR3 is 12 amino acids. This clonotype was observed many times. The antigen is undetermined. Generation of TCR cDNA used 5'RACE template switching (which added a universal primer site and UMIs). TCRdb called the 5' RACE reads again in MiXCR, with one record for every CDR3 protein. The table lists 100,000 to 150,000 distinct CDR3 sequences, under 9% of them singletons. Sequenced here: CD8+ T cells sorted from PBMCs, sampled on the day of the yellow fever booster vaccination. This TCR was sampled from a man between 18 and 35 years old who received the YFV17D yellow fever vaccine. The chain joins TRBV30 to TRBJ1-1; D unclear. CDR3 in amino acids: CAYLPPVTEAFF. CDR3 nucleotide sequence: TGTGCCTACCTACCCCCGGTGACTGAAGCTTTCTTT.